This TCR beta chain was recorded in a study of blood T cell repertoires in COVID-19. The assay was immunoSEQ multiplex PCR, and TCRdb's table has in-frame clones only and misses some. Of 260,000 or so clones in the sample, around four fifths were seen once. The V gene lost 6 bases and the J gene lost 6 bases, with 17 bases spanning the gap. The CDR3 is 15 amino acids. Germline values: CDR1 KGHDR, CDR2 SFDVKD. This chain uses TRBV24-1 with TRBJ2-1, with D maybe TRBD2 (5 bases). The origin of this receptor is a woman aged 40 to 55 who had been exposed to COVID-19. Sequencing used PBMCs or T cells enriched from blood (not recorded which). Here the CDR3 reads CATSSAGTSGNEQFF. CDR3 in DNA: TGTGCCACCAGTAGCGCGGGCACGTCAGGCAATGAGCAGTTCTTC.